This T cell receptor beta chain originates from a study of blood T cells in healthy people across ages. Study findings and constraints: The study lacked donor CMV status, which possibly confounded expanded clonotype changes.

A sample-barcoded 5' primer and a J-beta primer mix were used in a second PCR of roughly 7 to 11 cycles. From the 5' RACE reads, TCRdb called clonotypes with MiXCR, one entry per CDR3 protein. The table lists 1.5 million to 2 million distinct CDR3 sequences, approximately 28% of them singletons. The table lists this clonotype with many counts. What it binds is unknown. CDR1 and CDR2 (germline): SEHNR, FQNEAQ (reference sequence). Trimming removed 2 bases from V and 8 bases from J, with 19 bases in between. The CDR3 sequence is 16 residues long. The rearrangement joins TRBV7-9 to TRBJ2-1; D uncertain. The specimen sequenced was blood. This receptor was identified in a woman between 25 and 40 years old in good health. DNA for the CDR3: TGTGCCAGCAGCTTACGACTTGCAGCCGATGGGGATGAGCAGTTCTTC. This translates into CASSLRLAADGDEQFF. Using reference TRBV7-9 and TRBJ2-1 for the parts outside the CDR3, the full variable domain is DTGVSQNPRHKITKRGQNVTFRCDPISEHNRLYWYRQTLGQGPEFLTYFQNEAQLEKSRLLSDRFSAERPKGSFSTLEIQRTEQGDSAMYLCASSLRLAADGDEQFFGPGTRLTVL.